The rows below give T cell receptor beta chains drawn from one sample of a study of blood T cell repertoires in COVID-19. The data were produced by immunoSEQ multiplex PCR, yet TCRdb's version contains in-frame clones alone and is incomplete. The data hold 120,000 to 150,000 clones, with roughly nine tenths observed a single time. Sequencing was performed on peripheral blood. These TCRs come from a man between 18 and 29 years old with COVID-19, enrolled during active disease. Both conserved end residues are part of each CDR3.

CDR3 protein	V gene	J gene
CATSRTDRGPGTSGWHEQFF	TRBV15	TRBJ2-1
CASRPGTATESYTF	TRBV5-1	TRBJ1-2
CATSRDYRGAVGDTQYF	TRBV15	TRBJ2-3
CASSGGTSGFYEQYF	TRBV19	TRBJ2-7
CATSRTLAGLEQYF	TRBV15	TRBJ2-7
CASRPSGAFTDTQYF	TRBV5-1	TRBJ2-3
CASSPTGLQETQYF	TRBV6-5	TRBJ2-5
CASSLRLAGTGELFF	TRBV5-4	TRBJ2-2
CASSYPNLERVGDEQFF	TRBV6-2/TRBV6-3	TRBJ2-1
CASSYSIPAKYF	TRBV6-6	TRBJ2-3
CASSLAGAIYNEQFF	TRBV7-6	TRBJ2-1
CASRASTGTGGYEQYF	TRBV25-1	TRBJ2-7
CASSLERPGDTNEQYF	TRBV5-1	TRBJ2-7
CASSRGLAASYEQYF	TRBV6-2/TRBV6-3	TRBJ2-7
CASSPRTGTKSSGANVLTF	TRBV9	TRBJ2-6
CASSPRGGFQETQYF	TRBV9	TRBJ2-5
CASNSGTEAFF	TRBV19	TRBJ1-1
CASSPRSSAYSNQPQHF	TRBV19	TRBJ1-5
CASSQLGPPGTNEKLFF	TRBV28	TRBJ1-4
CASSKGLASYEQYF	TRBV21-1	TRBJ2-7
CATSEVDRGGTDTQYF	TRBV24-1	TRBJ2-3
CASSFGGRYEQYF	TRBV27	TRBJ2-7
CASSLARASGNTGELFF	TRBV7-8	TRBJ2-2
CASSSGTGTYNEQFF	TRBV7-3	TRBJ2-1
CASSLDRNQPQHF	TRBV3-1/TRBV3-2	TRBJ1-5
CASSPHRGIIETQYF	TRBV5-5	TRBJ2-5
CASSYSRGGAGNTIYF	TRBV6-5	TRBJ1-3
CASRDRGDTGELFF	TRBV7-2	TRBJ2-2
CASSYARKNIQYF	TRBV27	TRBJ2-4
CASIGLAIYEQYF	TRBV2	TRBJ2-7
CASRREGQDEQYF	TRBV7-9	TRBJ2-7
CASSSHPSGRAYNEQFF	TRBV7-9	TRBJ2-1
CASSFGTGVTDTQYF	TRBV5-4	TRBJ2-3
CASSFSSMGQGQPQHF	TRBV27	TRBJ1-5
CASSVAPGGTTDTQYF	TRBV9	TRBJ2-3
CASSQGRVITEAFF	TRBV14	TRBJ1-1
CASSLRAGGGNEQFF	TRBV7-9	TRBJ2-1
CASSSGLAGYEQFF	TRBV5-4	TRBJ2-1
CASSRGTKAGNTIYF	TRBV6-5	TRBJ1-3